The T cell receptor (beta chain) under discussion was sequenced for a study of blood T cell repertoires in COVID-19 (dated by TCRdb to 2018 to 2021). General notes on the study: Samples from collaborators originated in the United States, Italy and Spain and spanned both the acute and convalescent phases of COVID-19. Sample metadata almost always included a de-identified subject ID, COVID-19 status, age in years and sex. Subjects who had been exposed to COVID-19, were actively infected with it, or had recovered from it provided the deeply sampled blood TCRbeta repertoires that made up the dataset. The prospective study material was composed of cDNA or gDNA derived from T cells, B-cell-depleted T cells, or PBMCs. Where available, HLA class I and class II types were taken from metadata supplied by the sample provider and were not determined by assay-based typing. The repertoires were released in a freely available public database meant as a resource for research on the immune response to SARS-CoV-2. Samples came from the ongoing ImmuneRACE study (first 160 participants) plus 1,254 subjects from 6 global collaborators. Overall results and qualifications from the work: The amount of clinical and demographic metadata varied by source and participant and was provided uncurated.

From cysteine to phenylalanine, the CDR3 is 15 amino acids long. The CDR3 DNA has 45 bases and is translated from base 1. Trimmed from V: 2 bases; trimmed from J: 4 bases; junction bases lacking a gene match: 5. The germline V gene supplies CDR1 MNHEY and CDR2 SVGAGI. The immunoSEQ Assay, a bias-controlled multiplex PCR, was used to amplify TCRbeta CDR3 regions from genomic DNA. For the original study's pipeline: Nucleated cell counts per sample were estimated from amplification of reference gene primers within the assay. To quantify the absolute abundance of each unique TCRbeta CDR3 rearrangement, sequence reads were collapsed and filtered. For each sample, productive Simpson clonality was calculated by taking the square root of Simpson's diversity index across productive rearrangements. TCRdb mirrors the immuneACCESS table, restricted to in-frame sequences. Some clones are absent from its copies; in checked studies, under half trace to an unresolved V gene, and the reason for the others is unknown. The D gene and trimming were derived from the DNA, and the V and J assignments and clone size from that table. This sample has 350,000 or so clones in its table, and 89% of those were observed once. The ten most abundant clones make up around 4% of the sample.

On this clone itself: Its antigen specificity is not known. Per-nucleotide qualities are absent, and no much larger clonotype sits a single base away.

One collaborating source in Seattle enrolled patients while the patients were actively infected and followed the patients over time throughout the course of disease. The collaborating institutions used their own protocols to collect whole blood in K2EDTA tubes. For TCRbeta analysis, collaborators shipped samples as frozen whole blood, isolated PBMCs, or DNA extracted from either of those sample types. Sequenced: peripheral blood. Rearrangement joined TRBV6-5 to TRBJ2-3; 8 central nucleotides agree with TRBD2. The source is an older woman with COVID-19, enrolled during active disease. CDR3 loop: CASSYVTSGADTQYF. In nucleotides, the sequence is TGTGCCAGCAGTTACGTTACTAGCGGCGCAGATACGCAGTATTTT.